These T cell receptor beta chains were read from a single sample in a study of identical twins. TCRdb reanalysed the 5' RACE reads using MiXCR and keeps one entry per CDR3 protein. The sample consists of 1.5 million to 2 million distinct CDR3 sequences, around 33% of them appearing once. Source material: cord blood. The receptor source for this set is a newborn girl in good health. Each CDR3 is given with its conserved first and last residue. Each record gives: D gene, clone size, J gene, V gene, CDR3 DNA, CDR3 protein. A D gene is named only where the DNA matches it firmly. Clone size is shown for a subset of rows, as once, few, many or a class of expanded clone.

TRBD2 | NA | TRBJ2-5 | TRBV10-3 | TGTGCCATCAGTGAAACCGCTAGCGGGAGGGAAGAGACCCAGTACTTC | CAISETASGREETQYF
TRBD1 | NA | TRBJ2-1 | TRBV10-3 | TGTGCCATCAGTGAGTCGGGTCGCCGGGACAGGGACAATGAGCAGTTCTTC | CAISESGRRDRDNEQFF
TRBD2 | NA | TRBJ2-3 | TRBV5-1 | TGCGCCAGCAGCTTGGCCGGCGGGGGGATTAGGGATACGCAGTATTTT | CASSLAGGGIRDTQYF
TRBD1 | many | TRBJ2-7 | TRBV28 | TGTGCCAGCAGTCCCCTCCGGGACAGGACCTACGAGCAGTACTTC | CASSPLRDRTYEQYF
TRBD2 | few | TRBJ2-5 | TRBV6-5 | TGTGCCAGCAGGTCGGGACTAGTGTGGGAGACCCAGTACTTC | CASRSGLVWETQYF
TRBD1 | few | TRBJ1-4 | TRBV6-5 | TGTGCCAGCAGTTACTCGACAGGGGGAAAACTGTTTTTT | CASSYSTGGKLFF
NA | few | TRBJ2-1 | TRBV20-1 | TGCAGTGCTCCACTCGGGGGATCGTTCAATGAGCAGTTCTTC | CSAPLGGSFNEQFF
TRBD1 | few | TRBJ2-7 | TRBV3-1 | TGTGCCAGCAGCTGTCGGACAGGGATCTCCTACGAGCAGTACTTC | CASSCRTGISYEQYF
NA | many | TRBJ2-7 | TRBV29-1 | TGCAGCGTTGGTGAGTGGTCCTACGAGCAGTACTTC | CSVGEWSYEQYF
NA | few | TRBJ2-4 | TRBV7-9 | TGTGCCAGCAGCTCCGGGGCGAACATTCAGTACTTC | CASSSGANIQYF
TRBD2 | many | TRBJ2-7 | TRBV25-1 | TGTGCCAGCAGGGGGACTAGCGGCTACGAGCAGTACTTC | CASRGTSGYEQYF
TRBD1 | NA | TRBJ1-4 | TRBV3-1 | TGTGCCAGCAGCCAAGGAGACAGGGGCCTTGGAAAACTGTTTTTT | CASSQGDRGLGKLFF
NA | NA | TRBJ1-4 | TRBV20-1 | TGCAGTGCTCTTAATGAAAAACTGTTTTTT | CSALNEKLFF
NA | NA | TRBJ2-3 | TRBV5-1 | TGCGCCAGCAGTTGGGGGGCTAGCGGCACAGATACGCAGTATTTT | CASSWGASGTDTQYF
TRBD1 | once | TRBJ1-1 | TRBV9 | TGTGCCAGCAACTCCCAGGGGGGGAACACTGAAGCTTTCTTT | CASNSQGGNTEAFF
TRBD1 | many | TRBJ2-7 | TRBV18 | TGTGCCAGCTCACATCCGGGACAGGGAGCCTACGAGCAGTACTTC | CASSHPGQGAYEQYF
NA | NA | TRBJ1-4 | TRBV7-2 | TGTGCCAGCAGCTTAGAAGGACCGGGGGGAAAACTGTTTTTT | CASSLEGPGGKLFF
TRBD1 | NA | TRBJ2-7 | TRBV27 | TGTGCCAGCGGTTTAGTTGGGACAGGGGGCTACGAGCAGTACTTC | CASGLVGTGGYEQYF
NA | few | TRBJ2-3 | TRBV28 | TGTGCCAGCAGTTATGATACGCAGTATTTT | CASSYDTQYF
TRBD1 | NA | TRBJ2-1 | TRBV29-1 | TGCAGCGGACAGGGCCCAATTCCGCCCAATGAGCAGTTCTTC | CSGQGPIPPNEQFF
NA | NA | TRBJ2-3 | TRBV20-1 | TGCAGTGCTACAGGGAAGAAGATTAGCACAGATACGCAGTATTTT | CSATGKKISTDTQYF
NA | few | TRBJ1-2 | TRBV20-1 | TGCAGTGCCATCCCTCTAGAAACTTACAATGGCTACACCTTC | CSAIPLETYNGYTF
NA | few | TRBJ2-4 | TRBV5-8 | TGTGCCAGCAGCCCACGGACTTTAGCCAAAAACATTCAGTACTTC | CASSPRTLAKNIQYF
NA | few | TRBJ2-5 | TRBV6-1 | TGTGCCAGCAGTGAAGCTTTAAATCCGGGCAGTGAGACCCAGTACTTC | CASSEALNPGSETQYF
TRBD2 | NA | TRBJ2-7 | TRBV6-2/TRBV6-3 | TGTGCCAGCAGTCCCGGACTAGACAATGAGCAGTACTTC | CASSPGLDNEQYF